The T cell receptor beta chain described here comes from a study of blood T cells in healthy people across ages. A second PCR of about 6 to 12 cycles used a sample-barcoded 5' primer and a J-beta primer mix. Each TCR beta cDNA got a 12-nucleotide random molecular identifier. From the 5' RACE reads, TCRdb called clonotypes with MiXCR, one entry per CDR3 protein. The table shows about 930,000 distinct CDR3 sequences, with 25% to 35% occurring only once. J was trimmed by 5 bases and V by 5 bases; bases with no gene match: 9. This CDR3 is built from 15 residues. Germline CDR1 reads SEHNR; CDR2 reads FQNEAQ (reference sequence). The sample was also reused in another study, on T cells of mothers and their children.

Sequenced: blood. This sequence originates from a woman between 40 and 55 years old in good health. This chain joins TRBV7-9 and TRBJ2-3; 8 nucleotides agree with TRBD1. This chain's CDR3 is CASSRITGGKDTQYF. The CDR3 DNA sequence: TGTGCCAGCAGCCGAATTACAGGGGGTAAAGATACGCAGTATTTT.